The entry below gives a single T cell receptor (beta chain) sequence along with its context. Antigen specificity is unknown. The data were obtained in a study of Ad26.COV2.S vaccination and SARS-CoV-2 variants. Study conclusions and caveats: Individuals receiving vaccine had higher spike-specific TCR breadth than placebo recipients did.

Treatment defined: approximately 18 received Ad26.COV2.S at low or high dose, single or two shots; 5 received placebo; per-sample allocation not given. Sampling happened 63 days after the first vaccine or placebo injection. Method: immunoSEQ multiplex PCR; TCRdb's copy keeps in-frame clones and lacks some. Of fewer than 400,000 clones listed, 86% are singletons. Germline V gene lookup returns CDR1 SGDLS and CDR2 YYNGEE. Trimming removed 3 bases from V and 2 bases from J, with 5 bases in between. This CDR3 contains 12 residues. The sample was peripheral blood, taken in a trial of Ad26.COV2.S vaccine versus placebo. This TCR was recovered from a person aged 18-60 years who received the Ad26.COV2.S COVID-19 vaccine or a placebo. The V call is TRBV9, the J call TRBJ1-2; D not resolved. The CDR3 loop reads CASSGLNYGYTF. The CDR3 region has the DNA TGTGCCAGCAGCGGCCTCAACTATGGCTACACCTTC.